This T cell receptor (beta chain) was captured by sequencing in a study of OX40 agonist ivuxolimab in advanced cancers. Germline V gene data show CDR1 as MGHRA and CDR2 as YSYEKL. This CDR3 spans 17 amino acids. With 4 bases clipped from V and 5 bases from J, the junction kept 6 bases outside the gene matches. Profiled with immunoSEQ multiplex PCR; TCRdb holds only in-frame clones, not every one. Found here are some 86,000 clones, around 90% of them singletons; the top ten hold 0.33%. Of note for this clone: Its antigen is undetermined.

Study observations and caveats: The CD4+ and CD8+ T cells in the blood had expanded clonally by week 6 at 0.1 to 3.0 mg/kg. Antigen specificity of clonally expanded peripheral T cells was not established.

The sample here was CD4+ or CD8+ T cells sorted from blood, taken in a trial of the OX40 agonist ivuxolimab. This clonotype originated in an adult with an advanced solid tumor such as melanoma, head and neck, liver or kidney cancer. V and J are TRBV4-1 and TRBJ1-6; 12 bases line up with TRBD1. CDR3 in amino acids: CASSPGQGAYNNSPLHF. The CDR3 coding sequence is TGCGCCAGCAGCCCGGGACAGGGGGCTTATAATAATTCACCCCTCCACTTT.